A selection of T cell receptor beta chains follows, all from one sample in a study of cytomegalovirus exposure and HLA in healthy donors. Sequencing was performed with immunoSEQ multiplex PCR; in TCRdb, only in-frame clones are kept and a portion is missing. The repertoire includes over 130,000 clones, approximately 83% of them detected once, and around 2.4% sits in the top ten. The sample consisted of PBMCs. These receptor sequences come from a male donor in good health and CMV-seronegative. Both conserved end residues are part of each CDR3. A D gene is named only where the DNA matches it firmly. Not every row has a clone size; where given, it reads once, few, many or a size class.

CDR3 DNA: TGCGCCAGCAGCTATGGACAGGGGTACACCGGGGAGCTGTTTTTT
CDR3 protein: CASSYGQGYTGELFF
J gene: TRBJ2-2
V gene: TRBV5-1
D gene: TRBD1
clone size: NA

CDR3 DNA: TGTGCCAGCAGTTTGAGCGCTAGCTCCTACAATGAGCAGTTCTTC
CDR3 protein: CASSLSASSYNEQFF
J gene: TRBJ2-1
V gene: TRBV27
D gene: NA
clone size: NA

CDR3 DNA: TGTGCCAGCAGCTTTCGCGGGAGTAGTCTAGATACGCAGTATTTT
CDR3 protein: CASSFRGSSLDTQYF
J gene: TRBJ2-3
V gene: TRBV5-4
D gene: TRBD2
clone size: NA

CDR3 DNA: TGTGCCTGGAGTGTACAGGTGTACACCGGGGAGCTGTTTTTT
CDR3 protein: CAWSVQVYTGELFF
J gene: TRBJ2-2
V gene: TRBV30
D gene: NA
clone size: NA

CDR3 DNA: TGCGCCAGCAGCCAAGAAGGTACTAGCGGGAGTAGGGATACGCAGTATTTT
CDR3 protein: CASSQEGTSGSRDTQYF
J gene: TRBJ2-3
V gene: TRBV4-3
D gene: TRBD2
clone size: NA

CDR3 DNA: TGTGCCAGCAGCTTAGAGCGGTACCACTACAATGAGCAGTTCTTC
CDR3 protein: CASSLERYHYNEQFF
J gene: TRBJ2-1
V gene: TRBV7-2
D gene: NA
clone size: NA

CDR3 DNA: TGTGCCAGCAGCAGGGACAGACACACTGAAGCTTTCTTT
CDR3 protein: CASSRDRHTEAFF
J gene: TRBJ1-1
V gene: TRBV6-1
D gene: TRBD1
clone size: NA

CDR3 DNA: TGTGCCAGTAGTCCCGCGGGAGAAAAAAACATTCAGTACTTC
CDR3 protein: CASSPAGEKNIQYF
J gene: TRBJ2-4
V gene: TRBV19
D gene: TRBD2
clone size: NA

CDR3 DNA: TGTGCCAGCAGCCAAGATAACGTCGGGACTAGCGGTAACGAGCAGTACTTC
CDR3 protein: CASSQDNVGTSGNEQYF
J gene: TRBJ2-7
V gene: TRBV4-2
D gene: TRBD2
clone size: NA

CDR3 DNA: TGTGCCAGCATCATGGAGGGGACCGGGGAGCTGTTTTTT
CDR3 protein: CASIMEGTGELFF
J gene: TRBJ2-2
V gene: TRBV7-9
D gene: NA
clone size: few

CDR3 DNA: TGTGCCAGCAGCTCGACAGTCCCAGATACGCAGTATTTT
CDR3 protein: CASSSTVPDTQYF
J gene: TRBJ2-3
V gene: TRBV28
D gene: NA
clone size: NA

CDR3 DNA: TGTGCCAGCAGTTTATCCGCACCCGGGAGCTACGAGCAGTACTTC
CDR3 protein: CASSLSAPGSYEQYF
J gene: TRBJ2-7
V gene: TRBV27
D gene: NA
clone size: few

CDR3 DNA: TGTGCCACTCGGACTAGCGGGAACGCCGGGGAGCTGTTTTTT
CDR3 protein: CATRTSGNAGELFF
J gene: TRBJ2-2
V gene: TRBV10-3
D gene: TRBD2
clone size: few

CDR3 DNA: TGTGCCAGCAGCTCGTCCGGGAGCGGCACAGATACGCAGTATTTT
CDR3 protein: CASSSSGSGTDTQYF
J gene: TRBJ2-3
V gene: TRBV11-2
D gene: NA
clone size: NA

CDR3 DNA: TGTGCCAGCAGTCCTGGACTGAGCTCCTACGAGCAGTACTTC
CDR3 protein: CASSPGLSSYEQYF
J gene: TRBJ2-7
V gene: TRBV6-5
D gene: NA
clone size: NA

CDR3 DNA: TGCGCCAGCAGGCAGGGACAGGGCGGACCTGAAGCTTTCTTT
CDR3 protein: CASRQGQGGPEAFF
J gene: TRBJ1-1
V gene: TRBV5-1
D gene: TRBD1
clone size: NA

CDR3 DNA: TGCGCCAGCAGCCAAGAAGGGGGGGCCCAAGAGACCCAGTACTTC
CDR3 protein: CASSQEGGAQETQYF
J gene: TRBJ2-5
V gene: TRBV4-3
D gene: NA
clone size: NA